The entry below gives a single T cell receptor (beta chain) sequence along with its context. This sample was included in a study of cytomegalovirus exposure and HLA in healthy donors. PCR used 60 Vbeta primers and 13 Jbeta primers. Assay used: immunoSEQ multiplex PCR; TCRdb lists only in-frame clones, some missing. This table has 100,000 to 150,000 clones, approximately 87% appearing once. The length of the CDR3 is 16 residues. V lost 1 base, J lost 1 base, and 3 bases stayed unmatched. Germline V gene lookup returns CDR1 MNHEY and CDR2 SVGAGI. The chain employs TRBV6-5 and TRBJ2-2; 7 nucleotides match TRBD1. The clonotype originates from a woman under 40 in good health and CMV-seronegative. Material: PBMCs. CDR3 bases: TGTGCCAGCAGTTACTACTGGACAGGGAACACCGGGGAGCTGTTTTTT. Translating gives CASSYYWTGNTGELFF.